This T cell receptor beta chain stems from a study of blood T cell repertoires in COVID-19. Overall study: Sources were T cells, B-cell-depleted T cells, or PBMCs; the material itself was cDNA or gDNA.

As originally analysed: The assay estimated nucleated cells by amplifying reference gene primers. The protocol was immunoSEQ multiplex PCR, while the TCRdb copy is restricted to in-frame clones and leaves out a portion. Clonal size and the V and J genes are those of that table, whereas D and trimming came from the DNA. The table includes 95,000 to 120,000 clones, over 80% detected once. The CDR3 is 16 amino acids. V trimming: 1 base; J trimming: 6 bases; junction bases outside the gene matches: 12. Germline V lookup: CDR1 LGHDT, CDR2 YNNKEL (reference sequence). The origin of this receptor is a woman between 45 and 60 years old with acute or convalescent COVID-19. The chain has TRBV3-1 (or the pseudogene TRBV3-2) and TRBJ2-7; the match to TRBD2 covers 7 bases. The sample comprised peripheral blood. The CDR3 DNA sequence: TGTGCCAGCAGCCAAGTAAGCGGGGAGGATCTCGGCGAGCAGTACTTC. Translated, it gives CASSQVSGEDLGEQYF.